The 27 T cell receptor beta chains in this list originate from one sample, sequenced in a study of patients and donors after allogeneic stem cell transplantation. TCRdb reprocessed the RT-PCR reads via MiXCR and lists one record per CDR3 protein. The sample records about a million distinct CDR3 sequences, roughly 18% being singletons. Sequencing used blood, either unsorted or a sorted T cell fraction (not recorded which). Source of these receptors: a human donor who was either an allogeneic HSCT recipient or a stem cell or donor lymphocyte infusion donor (not recorded which). It is not recorded whose cells these are; they may come from a transplant donor.

This clonotype was observed a handful of times. This chain links TRBV3-1 with TRBJ1-5, with D unresolved. V was trimmed by 3 bases and J by 4 bases, leaving 10 bases between them. Germline V gene data show CDR1 as LGHDT and CDR2 as YNNKEL (reference sequence). The CDR3 has 14 residues. This CDR3 reads CASSQGKRNQPQHF. The CDR3 region has the DNA TGTGCCAGCAGCCAGGGGAAGAGAAATCAGCCCCAGCATTTT.

The sample holds a few counts of this clonotype. The chain links TRBV7-3 to TRBJ2-7, with D perhaps TRBD1 (5 bases). The V gene lost 1 base and the J gene lost 4 bases, with 14 bases spanning the gap. Germline V gene data show CDR1 as SGHTA and CDR2 as FQGTGA. There are 15 residues in the CDR3. Here the CDR3 DNA reads TGTGCCAGCAGCTTAAATTTGCAGGGCAGGTACGAGCAGTACTTC. Protein: CASSLNLQGRYEQYF.

This clonotype was found a few times. This chain connects TRBV27 to TRBJ2-7, with TRBD1 matching 10 bases. Germline V CDR1 and CDR2: MNHEY, SMNVEV (reference sequence). The CDR3 contains 13 residues. Losses at the gene ends were 1 base for V and 6 bases for J; bases not matched to a gene: 0. CDR3 loop: CASSLWTGGEQYF. For the CDR3, the DNA is TGTGCCAGCAGTTTATGGACAGGGGGCGAGCAGTACTTC.

This clonotype was detected ten times or more. The chain combines TRBV6-5 with TRBJ1-3, with no clear D. This CDR3 contains 14 residues. Trimming left V 2 bases short and J 0 bases short, with 5 bases between. Germline assignment: CDR1 MNHEY and CDR2 SVGAGI. CDR3 sequence: CASSYVASGNTIYF. The CDR3, as DNA: TGTGCCAGCAGTTACGTGGCCTCTGGAAACACCATATATTTT.

At least ten counts were recorded for this clonotype. The chain has TRBV5-1 and TRBJ1-2; D gene ambiguous. CDR3 length: 11 residues. CDR1 and CDR2 from the germline V gene are SGHRS and YFSETQ. With 0 bases removed from V and 7 bases from J, the gap between germline ends came to 4 bases. Here the CDR3 reads CASSLDGGYTF. In DNA form, the CDR3 reads TGCGCCAGCAGCTTGGATGGTGGCTACACCTTC.

This clonotype has more than one count but fewer than ten. The chain combines TRBV3-1 with TRBJ2-2, with 8 bases aligning to TRBD2. Germline V gene sequence: CDR1 LGHDT, CDR2 YNNKEL (reference sequence). The CDR3 has 15 residues. The V and J ends lost 1 base and 6 bases, in that order; junction bases with no gene match: 4. The CDR3 loop is CASSQVSGGSGELFF. The CDR3, as DNA: TGTGCCAGCAGCCAAGTGTCGGGAGGGTCCGGGGAGCTGTTTTTT.

This clonotype showed up many times. The rearrangement uses TRBV15 and TRBJ2-3; tentative D call: TRBD2 (6 bases). CDR1 LNHNV and CDR2 YYDKDF come from the germline V gene (reference sequence). This CDR3 is built from 13 residues. V was shortened by 5 bases and J by 6 bases, with 12 bases between the two germline ends. CDR3 DNA: TGTGCCACCAGCTCGCGGGAAAAGGATACGCAGTATTTT. Its translation: CATSSREKDTQYF.

At least ten counts were recorded for this clonotype. The chain links TRBV12-3 or TRBV12-4 to TRBJ1-1; D is uncertain. V dropped 6 bases and J dropped 1 base, with 9 bases sitting between them. There are 13 residues in the CDR3. CDR3 nucleotide sequence: TGTGCCAGCAGGGAAAGGGAGAACACTGAAGCTTTCTTT. This encodes CASRERENTEAFF.

This chain joins TRBV4-3 and TRBJ1-5; 7 bases align to TRBD1. This CDR3 region has 16 residues. J was trimmed by 3 bases and V by 1 base; bases with no gene match: 6. Germline lookup yields CDR1 LGHNA and CDR2 YSLEER. As DNA, the CDR3 is TGCGCCAGCAGCCAAGTCACTAGGGGGCTCAATCAGCCCCAGCATTTT. Its protein product is CASSQVTRGLNQPQHF.

In its sample, this clonotype was seen a few times. The rearrangement uses TRBV20-1 and TRBJ2-5, with 9 bases matching TRBD2. Germline V gives CDR1 DFQATT, CDR2 SNEGSKA (reference sequence). The CDR3 is 14 residues long. V dropped 2 bases and J dropped 5; count of bases not matched to a gene: 6. CDR3 sequence (DNA): TGCAGTGCTAGATCCAGCGGGAGGACCGAGACCCAGTACTTC. It codes for CSARSSGRTETQYF.

This clonotype came up many times. The J gene is TRBJ2-5, the V gene TRBV29-1; D unresolved. CDR1 and CDR2 from the germline V gene are SQVTM and ANQGSEA. Trimming left V 7 bases short and J 5 bases short, with 11 bases between. The CDR3 has 11 amino acids. The CDR3 DNA reads as TGCAGCGCCACATTCCGGGAGACCCAGTACTTC. It specifies CSATFRETQYF. Complete variable domain (other parts from reference TRBV29-1 and TRBJ2-5): SAVISQKPSRDICQRGTSLTIQCQVDSQVTMMFWYRQQPGQSLTLIATANQGSEATYESGFVIDKFPISRPNLTFSTLTVSNMSPEDSSIYLCSATFRETQYFGPGTRLLVL.

This clonotype came up a few times. CDR3 protein: CSAPTVQSQETQYF. The CDR3 bases are TGCAGTGCCCCGACCGTACAGTCCCAAGAGACCCAGTACTTC. This sequence joins TRBV20-1 and TRBJ2-5; no clear D. The CDR3 covers 14 residues. The germline gives CDR1 DFQATT, CDR2 SNEGSKA (reference sequence). The V end was cut by 6 bases, the J end by 1 base, with 15 bases between.

This clonotype was counted a few times. The chain links TRBV7-2 to TRBJ2-3; tentative D call: TRBD1 (6 bases). V dropped 4 bases and J dropped 1 base, with 15 bases sitting between them. CDR1 SGHTA and CDR2 FQGNSA come from the germline V gene. This CDR3 comprises 16 residues. CDR3 region: CASSSPWGLGTDTQYF. Here the CDR3 DNA reads TGTGCCAGCAGCTCCCCTTGGGGGCTAGGCACAGATACGCAGTATTTT.

This chain uses TRBV24-1 with TRBJ1-1, with D possibly TRBD1 on 6 matching bases. Germline V gives CDR1 KGHDR, CDR2 SFDVKD. The CDR3 contains 15 residues. The germline V and J ends were trimmed by 5 bases and 1 base, with 13 bases remaining between them. The CDR3 region is CATSAQRGGNTEAFF. Written as DNA, the CDR3 is TGTGCCACCAGTGCCCAGAGGGGGGGGAACACTGAAGCTTTCTTT.

V usage is TRBV27 and J usage is TRBJ2-7, with 12 positions matching TRBD2. In germline, CDR1 is MNHEY, CDR2 SMNVEV (reference sequence). V trimming: 2 bases; J trimming: 5 bases; junction bases outside the gene matches: 13. The CDR3 is 18 residues long. In DNA form, the CDR3 reads TGTGCCAGCAGTTTAAGGTCTAGCGGGAGGGCGAATACCAACGAGCAGTACTTC. The encoded protein is CASSLRSSGRANTNEQYF.

The chain employs TRBV5-1 and TRBJ1-2; tentative D call: TRBD1 (5 bases). CDR1 and CDR2 from the germline V gene are SGHRS and YFSETQ. V lost 0 bases and J 4 bases, leaving 10 bases between the germline ends. This CDR3 spans 14 amino acids. The CDR3 nucleotides read TGCGCCAGCAGCTTGGGTGACAGCCTCTATGGCTACACCTTC. As protein: CASSLGDSLYGYTF.

V usage is TRBV9 and J usage is TRBJ2-5, with 7 bases identical to TRBD1. V dropped 3 bases and J dropped 5; count of bases not matched to a gene: 7. Per germline, CDR1 SGDLS and CDR2 YYNGEE. This CDR3 contains 14 residues. CDR3 nucleotides: TGTGCCAGCAGCGCAACGACAGGGCTGGAGACCCAGTACTTC. Amino acids: CASSATTGLETQYF.

This clonotype has more than one count but fewer than ten. The chain employs TRBV7-9 and TRBJ2-1; D perhaps matches TRBD2 (5 bases). Germline values: CDR1 SEHNR, CDR2 FQNEAQ (reference sequence). This CDR3 contains 12 residues. V lost 11 bases, J lost 7 bases, and 15 bases lay in between. CDR3 in DNA: TGTGCCCGCCAGGATGCGGGTAATGAGCAGTTCTTC. This translates into CARQDAGNEQFF.

V and J are TRBV20-1 and TRBJ2-4, with D uncertain. The CDR3 has 12 amino acids. V was clipped by 3 bases and J by 8 bases, with 11 bases between them. Germline loops: CDR1 DFQATT, CDR2 SNEGSKA (reference sequence). CDR3 coding DNA: TGCAGTGCTAGCACTGATGTCTACATTCAGTACTTC. This sequence encodes CSASTDVYIQYF.

This chain uses TRBV3-1 with TRBJ2-1; the D is unclear. This CDR3 is built from 15 residues. The germline V gene has CDR1 LGHDT and CDR2 YNNKEL (reference sequence). Trimming took off 4 bases at V and 0 bases at J, with 10 bases between the two ends. The CDR3 protein is CASSPKTGSYNEQFF. The CDR3 DNA is TGTGCCAGCAGCCCCAAGACGGGCTCCTACAATGAGCAGTTCTTC.

This chain links TRBV6-2 or TRBV6-3 with TRBJ1-5; 7 bases are a match to TRBD1. There are 17 residues in the CDR3. Trimming cost V 2 bases and J 1 base; bases outside gene matches: 8. Germline CDR1 reads MNHEY; CDR2 reads SVGEGT. CDR3 in DNA: TGTGCCAGCAGTTACGGAGGGGGCGGTAGGAGCAATCAGCCCCAGCATTTT. Translated, it gives CASSYGGGGRSNQPQHF.

The gene calls are TRBV4-1 and TRBJ2-2, with TRBD2 matching 9 bases. Germline-derived CDR1 and CDR2 are MGHRA and YSYEKL. V was clipped by 7 bases and J by 4 bases; unmatched bases: 7. This CDR3 contains 15 residues. CDR3 in amino acids: CASKRGGAGTGELFF. The CDR3 region has the DNA TGCGCCAGCAAGCGCGGGGGGGCCGGCACCGGGGAGCTGTTTTTT.

The genes are TRBV9 and TRBJ2-1, with D unclear. This CDR3 region has 14 residues. Germline V CDR1 and CDR2: SGDLS, YYNGEE. The V and J ends lost 6 bases and 0 bases respectively, with 10 bases between them. DNA for the CDR3: TGTGCCAGCAAGTCATTGAGCTCCTACAATGAGCAGTTCTTC. Encoded protein: CASKSLSSYNEQFF.

This clonotype has a count of ten or more. This chain uses TRBV12-3 or TRBV12-4 with TRBJ2-5; 8 nucleotides agree with TRBD1. The CDR3 covers 12 residues. Trimming took 6 bases from V and 9 from J; bases not matched to a gene: 6. The CDR3 protein is CASSTEQGAQYF. DNA for the CDR3: TGTGCCAGCAGCACCGAACAGGGGGCCCAGTACTTC.

This clonotype was observed many times. This sequence joins TRBV29-1 and TRBJ1-5; D possibly corresponds to TRBD1 (5 bases). The CDR3 length is 13 residues. From germline, CDR1 is SQVTM and CDR2 ANQGSEA. Trimming shortened V by 3 bases and J by 6 bases, and 12 bases separated the two germline ends. CDR3: CSVDQGRGQPQHF. The CDR3 DNA reads as TGCAGCGTTGATCAGGGACGCGGTCAGCCCCAGCATTTT. Full variable domain (outside the CDR3, taken from reference TRBV29-1 and TRBJ1-5): SAVISQKPSRDICQRGTSLTIQCQVDSQVTMMFWYRQQPGQSLTLIATANQGSEATYESGFVIDKFPISRPNLTFSTLTVSNMSPEDSSIYLCSVDQGRGQPQHFGDGTRLSIL.

The chain uses TRBV29-1 and TRBJ1-1, with unresolved D. V was clipped by 1 base and J by 4 bases, with 10 bases between them. The germline CDR1 and CDR2 sequences are SQVTM and ANQGSEA. The CDR3 runs 13 residues. DNA of the CDR3: TGCAGCGTTGAAGGGTATGTGGGCACTGAAGCTTTCTTT. Amino acid sequence: CSVEGYVGTEAFF.

The table lists this clonotype with a few counts. Being one base from a much bigger clone, this may be a read error. The chain has TRBV3-1 and TRBJ2-7; D is undetermined. V lost 1 base to trimming and J lost 6 bases, with 4 bases between them. Per germline, CDR1 LGHDT and CDR2 YNNKEL (reference sequence). This CDR3 region has 11 residues. CDR3 sequence: CASSQGVEQYF. DNA for the CDR3: TGTGCCAGCAGCCAAGGGGTCGAGCAGTACTTC.